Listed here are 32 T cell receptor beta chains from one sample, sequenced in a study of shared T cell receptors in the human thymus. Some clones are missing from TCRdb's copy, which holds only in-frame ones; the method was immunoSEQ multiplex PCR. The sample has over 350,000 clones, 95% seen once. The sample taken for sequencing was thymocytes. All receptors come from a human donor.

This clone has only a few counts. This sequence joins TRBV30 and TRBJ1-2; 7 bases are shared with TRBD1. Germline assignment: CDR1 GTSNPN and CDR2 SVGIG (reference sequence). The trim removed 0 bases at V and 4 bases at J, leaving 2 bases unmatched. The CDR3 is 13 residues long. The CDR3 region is CAWSVTGVYGYTF. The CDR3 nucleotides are TGTGCCTGGAGTGTCACAGGGGTCTATGGCTACACCTTC.

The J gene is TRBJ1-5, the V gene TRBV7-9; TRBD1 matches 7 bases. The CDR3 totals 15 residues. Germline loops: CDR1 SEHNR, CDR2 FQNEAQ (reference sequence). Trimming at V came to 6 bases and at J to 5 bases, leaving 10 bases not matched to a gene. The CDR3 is CASSNRGPNYQPQHF. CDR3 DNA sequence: TGTGCCAGCAGTAACAGGGGCCCTAACTATCAGCCCCAGCATTTT. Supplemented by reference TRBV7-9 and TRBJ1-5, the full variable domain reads DTGVSQNPRHKITKRGQNVTFRCDPISEHNRLYWYRQTLGQGPEFLTYFQNEAQLEKSRLLSDRFSAERPKGSFSTLEIQRTEQGDSAMYLCASSNRGPNYQPQHFGDGTRLSIL.

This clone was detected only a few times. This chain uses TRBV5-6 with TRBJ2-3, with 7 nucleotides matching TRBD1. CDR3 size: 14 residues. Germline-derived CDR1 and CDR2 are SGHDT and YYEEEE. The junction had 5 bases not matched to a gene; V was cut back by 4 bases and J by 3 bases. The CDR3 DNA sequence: TGTGCCAGCAGCCCCCAGACAGGGACAGATACGCAGTATTTT. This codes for CASSPQTGTDTQYF.

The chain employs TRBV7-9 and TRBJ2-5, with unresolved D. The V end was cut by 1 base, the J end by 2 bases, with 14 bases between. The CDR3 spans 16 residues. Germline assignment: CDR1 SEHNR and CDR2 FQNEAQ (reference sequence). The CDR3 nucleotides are TGTGCCAGCAGCTTAGGGTTGGCGGAGTTTCAAGAGACCCAGTACTTC. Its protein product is CASSLGLAEFQETQYF.

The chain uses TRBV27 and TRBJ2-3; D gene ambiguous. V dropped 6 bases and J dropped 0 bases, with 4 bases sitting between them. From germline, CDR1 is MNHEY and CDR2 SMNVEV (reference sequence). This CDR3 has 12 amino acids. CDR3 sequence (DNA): TGTGCCAGCAGAGAAAGCACAGATACGCAGTATTTT. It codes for CASRESTDTQYF.

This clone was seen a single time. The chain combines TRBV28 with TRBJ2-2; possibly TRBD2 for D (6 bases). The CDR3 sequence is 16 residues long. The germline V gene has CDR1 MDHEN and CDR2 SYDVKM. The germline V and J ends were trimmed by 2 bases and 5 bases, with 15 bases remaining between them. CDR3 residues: CASSLRGRRKTGELFF. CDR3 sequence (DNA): TGTGCCAGCAGTTTACGGGGGAGAAGAAAGACCGGGGAGCTGTTTTTT.

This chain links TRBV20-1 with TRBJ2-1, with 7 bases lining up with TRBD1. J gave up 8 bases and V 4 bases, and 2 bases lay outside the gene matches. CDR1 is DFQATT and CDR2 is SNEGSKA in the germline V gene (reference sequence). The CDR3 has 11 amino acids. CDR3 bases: TGCAGTGCTAACAGGGGCGATGAGCAGTTCTTC. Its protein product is CSANRGDEQFF.

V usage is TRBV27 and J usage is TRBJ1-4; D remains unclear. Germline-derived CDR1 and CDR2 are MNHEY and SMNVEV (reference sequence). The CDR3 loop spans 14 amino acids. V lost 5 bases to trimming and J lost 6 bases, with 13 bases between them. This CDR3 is CASSNRRFHEKLFF. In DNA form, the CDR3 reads TGTGCCAGCAGTAACCGACGGTTTCATGAAAAACTGTTTTTT. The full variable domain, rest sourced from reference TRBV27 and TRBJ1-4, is EAQVTQNPRYLITVTGKKLTVTCSQNMNHEYMSWYRQDPGLGLRQIYYSMNVEVTDKGDVPEGYKVSRKEKRNFPLILESPSPNQTSLYFCASSNRRFHEKLFFGSGTQLSVL.

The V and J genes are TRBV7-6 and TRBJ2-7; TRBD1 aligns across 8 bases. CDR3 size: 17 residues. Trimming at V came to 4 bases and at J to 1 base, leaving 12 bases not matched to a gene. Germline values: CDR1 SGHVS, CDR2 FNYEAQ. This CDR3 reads CASSSKPGTGVSYEQYF. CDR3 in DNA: TGTGCCAGCAGCTCAAAACCCGGGACAGGAGTTTCCTACGAGCAGTACTTC.

Here the CDR3 DNA reads TGTGCCAGCAGTTTTGGATTTTCAACCTCCTCTGGGGCCAACGTCCTGACTTTC. Encoded protein: CASSFGFSTSSGANVLTF. V gene TRBV27 combines with J gene TRBJ2-6; D unresolved. The CDR3 consists of 18 residues. From germline, CDR1 is MNHEY and CDR2 SMNVEV (reference sequence). With 3 bases removed from V and 0 bases from J, the gap between germline ends came to 15 bases.

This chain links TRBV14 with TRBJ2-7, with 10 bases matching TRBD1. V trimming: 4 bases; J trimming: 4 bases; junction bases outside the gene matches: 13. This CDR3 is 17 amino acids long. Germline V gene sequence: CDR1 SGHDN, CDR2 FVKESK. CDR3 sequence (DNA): TGTGCCAGCAGCCGACAAAAGATGACAGGGGGCTTGTACGAGCAGTACTTC. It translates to CASSRQKMTGGLYEQYF. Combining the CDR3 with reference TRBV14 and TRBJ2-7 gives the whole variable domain EAGVTQFPSHSVIEKGQTVTLRCDPISGHDNLYWYRRVMGKEIKFLLHFVKESKQDESGMPNNRFLAERTGGTYSTLKVQPAELEDSGVYFCASSRQKMTGGLYEQYFGPGTRLTVT.

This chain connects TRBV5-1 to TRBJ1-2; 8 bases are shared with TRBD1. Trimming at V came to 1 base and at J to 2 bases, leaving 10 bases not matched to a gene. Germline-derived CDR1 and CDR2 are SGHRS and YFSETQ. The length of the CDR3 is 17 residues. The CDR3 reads CASSLLPEDRDNYGYTF. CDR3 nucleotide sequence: TGCGCCAGCAGCTTGTTACCGGAGGACAGGGACAACTATGGCTACACCTTC.

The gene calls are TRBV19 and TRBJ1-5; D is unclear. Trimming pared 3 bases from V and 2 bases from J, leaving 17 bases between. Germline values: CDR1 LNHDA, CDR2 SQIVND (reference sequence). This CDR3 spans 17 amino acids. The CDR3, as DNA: TGTGCCAGTAGTATTTTGAGGTTCCCCCTGGGCAATCAGCCCCAGCATTTT. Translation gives CASSILRFPLGNQPQHF.

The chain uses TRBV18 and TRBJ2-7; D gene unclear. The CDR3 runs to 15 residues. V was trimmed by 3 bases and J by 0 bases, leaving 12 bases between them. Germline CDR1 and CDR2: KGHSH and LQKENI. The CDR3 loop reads CASSPNGKSSYEQYF. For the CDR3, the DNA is TGTGCCAGCTCACCGAACGGAAAGAGCTCCTACGAGCAGTACTTC.

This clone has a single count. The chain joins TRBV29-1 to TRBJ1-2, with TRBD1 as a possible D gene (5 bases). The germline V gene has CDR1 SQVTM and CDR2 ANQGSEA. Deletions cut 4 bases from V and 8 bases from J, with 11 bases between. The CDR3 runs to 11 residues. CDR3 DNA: TGCAGCGTTGGAAAAGGGGCCGGCTACACCTTC. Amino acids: CSVGKGAGYTF.

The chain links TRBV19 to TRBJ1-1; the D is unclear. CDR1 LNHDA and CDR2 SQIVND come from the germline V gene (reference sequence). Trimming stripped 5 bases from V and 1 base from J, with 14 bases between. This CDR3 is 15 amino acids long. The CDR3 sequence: CASSSGDRENTEAFF. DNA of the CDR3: TGTGCCAGTAGTTCCGGTGACCGGGAGAACACTGAAGCTTTCTTT.

CDR3 region: CASSWTGETYEQYF. The CDR3 DNA reads TGTGCCAGCAGTTGGACAGGGGAAACATACGAGCAGTACTTC. V is TRBV27 and J is TRBJ2-7; 9 bases agree with TRBD1. CDR3 length: 14 amino acids. J was trimmed by 4 bases and V by 4 bases; bases with no gene match: 5. Germline lookup yields CDR1 MNHEY and CDR2 SMNVEV (reference sequence).

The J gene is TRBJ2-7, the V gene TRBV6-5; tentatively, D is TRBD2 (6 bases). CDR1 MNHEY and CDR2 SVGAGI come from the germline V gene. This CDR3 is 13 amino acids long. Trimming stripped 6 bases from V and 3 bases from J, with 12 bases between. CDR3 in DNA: TGTGCCAGCAGCCCCGGGGGATTCTACGAGCAGTACTTC. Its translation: CASSPGGFYEQYF.

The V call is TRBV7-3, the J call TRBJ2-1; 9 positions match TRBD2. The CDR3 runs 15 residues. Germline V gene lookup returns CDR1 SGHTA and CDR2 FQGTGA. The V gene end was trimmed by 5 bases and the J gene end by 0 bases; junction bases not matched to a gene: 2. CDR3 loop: CASSPTSGSYNEQFF. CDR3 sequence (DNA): TGTGCCAGCAGCCCGACTAGCGGCTCCTACAATGAGCAGTTCTTC.

CDR3 region: CASSYLTGGDMTQYF. For the CDR3, the DNA is TGTGCCAGCAGTTACCTTACGGGGGGCGACATGACCCAGTACTTC. J is TRBJ2-5 and V is TRBV28; D might be TRBD2 (7 bases). Germline loops: CDR1 MDHEN, CDR2 SYDVKM. This CDR3 is built from 15 residues. Trimming removed 4 bases from V and 7 bases from J, with 19 bases in between.

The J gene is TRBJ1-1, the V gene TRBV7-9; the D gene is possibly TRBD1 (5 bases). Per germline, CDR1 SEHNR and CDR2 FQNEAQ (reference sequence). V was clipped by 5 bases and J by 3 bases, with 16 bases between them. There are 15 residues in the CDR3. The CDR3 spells CASSPRQFRDTEAFF. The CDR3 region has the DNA TGTGCCAGCAGCCCTCGACAGTTTAGGGACACTGAAGCTTTCTTT.

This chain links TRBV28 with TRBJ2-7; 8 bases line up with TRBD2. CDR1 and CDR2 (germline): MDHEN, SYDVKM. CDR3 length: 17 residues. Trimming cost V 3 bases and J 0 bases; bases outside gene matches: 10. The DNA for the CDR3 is TGTGCCAGCAGTTTCAGCCTAGCGGGCAGACCCTCCTACGAGCAGTACTTC. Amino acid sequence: CASSFSLAGRPSYEQYF.

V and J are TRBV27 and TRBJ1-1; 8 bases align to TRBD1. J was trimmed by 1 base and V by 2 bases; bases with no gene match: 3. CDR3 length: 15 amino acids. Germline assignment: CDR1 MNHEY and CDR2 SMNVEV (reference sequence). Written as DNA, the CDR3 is TGTGCCAGCAGTTTAAGACAGGGGAAGAACACTGAAGCTTTCTTT. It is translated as CASSLRQGKNTEAFF.

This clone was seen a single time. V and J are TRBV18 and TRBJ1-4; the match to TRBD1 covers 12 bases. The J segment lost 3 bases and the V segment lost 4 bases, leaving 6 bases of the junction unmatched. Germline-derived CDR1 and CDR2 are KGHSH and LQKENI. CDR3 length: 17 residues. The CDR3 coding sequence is TGTGCCAGCTCACGATCGGGACAGGGGGCGCCTAATGAAAAACTGTTTTTT. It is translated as CASSRSGQGAPNEKLFF.

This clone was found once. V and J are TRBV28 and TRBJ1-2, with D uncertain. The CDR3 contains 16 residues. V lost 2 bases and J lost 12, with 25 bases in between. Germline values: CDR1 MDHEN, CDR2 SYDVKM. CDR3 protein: CASSLVGRHHPEGHTF. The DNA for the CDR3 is TGTGCCAGCAGTTTAGTGGGCAGGCACCATCCCGAAGGGCACACCTTC.

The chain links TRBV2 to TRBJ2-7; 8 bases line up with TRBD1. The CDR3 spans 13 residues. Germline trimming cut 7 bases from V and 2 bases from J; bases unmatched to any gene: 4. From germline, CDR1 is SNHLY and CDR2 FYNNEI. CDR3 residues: CASNRTGPYEQYF. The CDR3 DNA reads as TGTGCCAGCAATCGGACAGGGCCCTACGAGCAGTACTTC.

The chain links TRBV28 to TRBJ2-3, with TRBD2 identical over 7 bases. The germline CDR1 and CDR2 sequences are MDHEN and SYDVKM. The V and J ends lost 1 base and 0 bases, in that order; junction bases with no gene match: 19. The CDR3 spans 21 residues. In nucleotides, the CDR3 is TGTGCCAGCAGTTTATCCGTCCCCCCCCCGACTAGCTTCACTAGCACAGATACGCAGTATTTT. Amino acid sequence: CASSLSVPPPTSFTSTDTQYF.

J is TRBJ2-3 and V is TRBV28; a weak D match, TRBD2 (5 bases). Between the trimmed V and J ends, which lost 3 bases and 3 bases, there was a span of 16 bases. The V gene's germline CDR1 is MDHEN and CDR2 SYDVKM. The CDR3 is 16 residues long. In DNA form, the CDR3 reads TGTGCCAGCAGTTTTGACCAGCGGATATTAACAGATACGCAGTATTTT. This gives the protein CASSFDQRILTDTQYF.

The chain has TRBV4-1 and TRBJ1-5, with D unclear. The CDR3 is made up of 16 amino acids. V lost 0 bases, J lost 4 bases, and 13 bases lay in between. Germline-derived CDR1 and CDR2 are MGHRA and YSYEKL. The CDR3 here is CASSQEARRMNQPQHF. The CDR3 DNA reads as TGCGCCAGCAGCCAAGAGGCACGGAGAATGAATCAGCCCCAGCATTTT.

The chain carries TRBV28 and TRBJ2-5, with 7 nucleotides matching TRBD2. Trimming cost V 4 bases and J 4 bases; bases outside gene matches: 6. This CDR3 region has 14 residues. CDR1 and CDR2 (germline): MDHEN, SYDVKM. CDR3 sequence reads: CASSYRAGAETQYF. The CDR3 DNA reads TGTGCCAGCAGTTACCGTGCGGGAGCAGAGACCCAGTACTTC. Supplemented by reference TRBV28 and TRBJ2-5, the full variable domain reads DVKVTQSSRYLVKRTGEKVFLECVQDMDHENMFWYRQDPGLGLRLIYFSYDVKMKEKGDIPEGYSVSREKKERFSLILESASTNQTSMYLCASSYRAGAETQYFGPGTRLLVL.

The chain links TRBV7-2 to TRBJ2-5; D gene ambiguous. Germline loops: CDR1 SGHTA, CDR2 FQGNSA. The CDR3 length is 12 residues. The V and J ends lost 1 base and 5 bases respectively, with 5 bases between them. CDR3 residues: CASSLVTETQYF. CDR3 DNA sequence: TGTGCCAGCAGCTTAGTTACCGAGACCCAGTACTTC.

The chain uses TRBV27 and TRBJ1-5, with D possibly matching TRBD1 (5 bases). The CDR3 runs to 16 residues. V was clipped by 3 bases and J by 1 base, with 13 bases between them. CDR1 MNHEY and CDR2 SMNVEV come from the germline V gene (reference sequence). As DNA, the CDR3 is TGTGCCAGCAGTTTGGGGGTAGAGGGAAGCAATCAGCCCCAGCATTTT. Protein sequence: CASSLGVEGSNQPQHF.